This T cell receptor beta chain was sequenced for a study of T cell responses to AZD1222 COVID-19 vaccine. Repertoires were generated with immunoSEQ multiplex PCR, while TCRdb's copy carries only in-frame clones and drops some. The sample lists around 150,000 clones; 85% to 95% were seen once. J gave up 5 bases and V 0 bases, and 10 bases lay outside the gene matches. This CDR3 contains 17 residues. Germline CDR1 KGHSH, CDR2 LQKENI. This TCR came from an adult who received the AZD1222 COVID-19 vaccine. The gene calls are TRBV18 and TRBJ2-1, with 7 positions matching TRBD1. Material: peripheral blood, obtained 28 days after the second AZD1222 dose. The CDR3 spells CASSPPWPGQQNNEQFF. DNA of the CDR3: TGTGCCAGCTCACCACCGTGGCCGGGACAGCAGAACAATGAGCAGTTCTTC.